The 5 T cell receptor beta chains below all came from one sample that was sequenced in a study of blood T cell repertoires in COVID-19. The protocol was immunoSEQ multiplex PCR, while the TCRdb copy is restricted to in-frame clones and leaves out a portion. This sample has about 140,000 clones, with approximately 78% found just once. Sequencing used peripheral blood. The receptors here all came from an elderly woman with acute or convalescent COVID-19.

The V gene is TRBV7-9, the J gene TRBJ2-7; TRBD1 matches 7 bases. Unmatched junction bases numbered 12, after V lost 5 bases and J lost 2 bases. The CDR3 is 16 amino acids. From germline, CDR1 is SEHNR and CDR2 FQNEAQ (reference sequence). CDR3 amino acids: CASSRPGRDRAYEQYF. In nucleotides, the CDR3 is TGTGCCAGCAGCCGCCCCGGTAGGGACAGAGCCTACGAGCAGTACTTC. Complete variable domain (other parts from reference TRBV7-9 and TRBJ2-7): DTGVSQNPRHKITKRGQNVTFRCDPISEHNRLYWYRQTLGQGPEFLTYFQNEAQLEKSRLLSDRFSAERPKGSFSTLEIQRTEQGDSAMYLCASSRPGRDRAYEQYFGPGTRLTVT.

This clone was counted once. This chain links TRBV2 with TRBJ1-2, with TRBD1 matching over 9 bases. Germline V lookup: CDR1 SNHLY, CDR2 FYNNEI. Trimming at V came to 8 bases and at J to 4 bases, leaving 5 bases not matched to a gene. The CDR3 has 13 amino acids. The DNA of the CDR3 is TGTGCCAGCGGACGGGGACAGGGCTATGGCTACACCTTC. Its translation is CASGRGQGYGYTF.

This clone has only a few counts. V usage is TRBV6-1 and J usage is TRBJ1-2; possibly TRBD1 for D (6 bases). Deletions cut 2 bases from V and 6 bases from J, with 13 bases between. The CDR3 is 14 residues long. In germline, CDR1 is MNHNS, CDR2 SASEGT. CDR3 DNA: TGTGCCAGCAGTGAACTGGGGGCGAACGATGGCTACACCTTC. Protein product: CASSELGANDGYTF.

This sequence joins TRBV5-6 and TRBJ2-1; D not certain. Per germline, CDR1 SGHDT and CDR2 YYEEEE. Trimming stripped 2 bases from V and 9 bases from J, with 15 bases between. The CDR3 sequence is 14 residues long. The CDR3 loop is CASSFSQWAIEQFF. The CDR3 DNA reads TGTGCCAGCAGCTTTTCCCAGTGGGCTATTGAGCAGTTCTTC.

The chain uses TRBV5-4 and TRBJ1-1; the D is unclear. Germline V gives CDR1 SGHNT, CDR2 YYREEE (reference sequence). The V and J ends lost 0 bases and 2 bases respectively, with 8 bases between them. The CDR3 extends over 14 amino acids. The CDR3 loop is CASSLGAGNTEAFF. In DNA form, the CDR3 reads TGTGCCAGCAGCTTGGGGGCAGGAAACACTGAAGCTTTCTTT.